These 15 T cell receptor beta chains came from one sample sequenced in a study of CD8 T cells in ankylosing spondylitis (dated by TCRdb to the late 2010s). For these TCRs, the target antigens are not known. The full study reports these points: A TCR beta motif of several highly homologous amino acid variants appeared characteristic of blood from ankylosing spondylitis patients.

Library creation used 5' RACE. TCRdb records Illumina HiSeq 2500 as the sequencer. Through fastp at Q25 and MiXCR, TCRdb rebuilt clones from the public reads, retaining in-frame beta chains. Rows merge per CDR3 protein into single entries with the most common DNA and genes. The sample has about 220,000 distinct CDR3 sequences on record, about 7% of them singletons. The ten largest clones represent 11% to 15% of the sample. Sample: blood, either unsorted or a sorted T cell fraction (not recorded which). The receptors were gathered from a male donor with ankylosing spondylitis.

This clonotype was detected a few times. V gene TRBV7-2 combines with J gene TRBJ2-3; D uncertain. This CDR3 comprises 15 residues. V lost 1 base to trimming and J lost 4 bases, with 12 bases between them. Germline loops: CDR1 SGHTA, CDR2 FQGNSA. CDR3 sequence (DNA): TGTGCCAGCAGCTTAGGTATTCGGTTTTCAGATACGCAGTATTTT. Protein: CASSLGIRFSDTQYF.

The table lists this clonotype with many counts. The chain carries TRBV7-9 and TRBJ1-5, with 8 bases lining up with TRBD1. The CDR3 is 15 residues long. Germline V lookup: CDR1 SEHNR, CDR2 FQNEAQ (reference sequence). Trimming cost V 6 bases and J 2 bases; bases outside gene matches: 6. This CDR3 reads CASSDGQGGNQPQHF. CDR3 sequence (DNA): TGTGCCAGCAGTGACGGACAGGGCGGCAATCAGCCCCAGCATTTT.

This clonotype was seen ten or more times. V usage is TRBV2 and J usage is TRBJ2-5; D is perhaps TRBD1 (6 bases). The germline V gene encodes CDR1 SNHLY and CDR2 FYNNEI. V was shortened by 6 bases and J by 2 bases, with 13 bases between the two germline ends. The CDR3 sequence is 14 residues long. CDR3 loop: CASRQRTVQETQYF. CDR3 in DNA: TGTGCCAGCAGGCAAAGGACAGTTCAAGAGACCCAGTACTTC.

Details on this clonotype: At one end, the junction sequence differs from germline, possibly due to a read error. This chain uses TRBV7-7 with TRBJ2-7; D ambiguous. The length of the CDR3 is 14 residues. The germline CDR1 and CDR2 sequences are SSHAT and FNYEAQ (reference sequence). The CDR3 sequence is CASSLSGNSYEQYF. In DNA form, the CDR3 reads TGTGCTAGCAGTCTTTCCGGCAATTCCTACGAGCAGTACTTC.

This clonotype came up many times. The rearrangement joins TRBV7-6 to TRBJ2-7, with D perhaps TRBD1 (5 bases). Germline V gene sequence: CDR1 SGHVS, CDR2 FNYEAQ. Trimming took off 5 bases at V and 4 bases at J, with 15 bases between the two ends. The CDR3 loop spans 14 amino acids. The CDR3, as DNA: TGTGCCAGCAGCCCCATTGGGGCCGAATACGAGCAGTACTTC. It yields the protein CASSPIGAEYEQYF.

This clonotype has a count of ten or more. The rearrangement links TRBV12-3 or TRBV12-4 to TRBJ2-3, with D possibly called TRBD1 or TRBD2 (5 bases each). Trimming cost V 3 bases and J 0 bases, with 10 bases left between them. The CDR3 spans 15 residues. CDR3 amino acids: CASSLGVGSTDTQYF. CDR3 coding DNA: TGTGCCAGCAGTTTGGGGGTAGGGAGCACAGATACGCAGTATTTT.

This clonotype was observed a handful of times. This chain connects TRBV6-6 to TRBJ2-7; the D is unclear. Trimming removed 0 bases at V and 2 bases at J, with 2 bases between. Germline V lookup: CDR1 MNHNY, CDR2 SVGAGI (reference sequence). This CDR3 is built from 12 residues. The DNA for the CDR3 is TGTGCCAGCAGTTACTCGACCTACGAGCAGTACTTC. Translated: CASSYSTYEQYF.

The V and J genes are TRBV5-6 and TRBJ2-1; a possible D gene is TRBD1 (6 bases). The germline CDR1 and CDR2 sequences are SGHDT and YYEEEE. This CDR3 region has 14 residues. The V end lost 7 bases, the J end lost 5 bases, and 16 bases lay between the germline ends. CDR3 loop: CASGPGQIHNEQFF. CDR3 sequence (DNA): TGTGCCAGCGGCCCCGGACAGATCCACAATGAGCAGTTCTTC.

This clonotype was picked up a small number of times. The genes are TRBV7-9 and TRBJ1-4, with D unresolved. Trimming stripped 3 bases from V and 0 bases from J, with 8 bases between. This CDR3 has 15 residues. Germline values: CDR1 SEHNR, CDR2 FQNEAQ (reference sequence). The DNA of the CDR3 is TGTGCCAGCAGCTTTTTCTATACAACTAATGAAAAACTGTTTTTT. Its translation is CASSFFYTTNEKLFF.

The table lists this clonotype with many counts. The V and J genes are TRBV27 and TRBJ1-2, with 9 bases that match TRBD1. The CDR3 spans 14 residues. The V and J ends lost 3 bases and 8 bases, in that order; junction bases with no gene match: 7. Germline lookup yields CDR1 MNHEY and CDR2 SMNVEV (reference sequence). The CDR3 sequence: CASSFGVQGAGYTF. The CDR3 DNA reads TGTGCCAGCAGTTTTGGGGTACAGGGGGCCGGCTACACCTTC.

At least ten counts were recorded for this clonotype. The rearrangement links TRBV5-4 to TRBJ2-1; 11 positions match TRBD1. The germline V gene has CDR1 SGHNT and CDR2 YYREEE (reference sequence). This CDR3 comprises 15 residues. The V segment lost 3 bases and the J segment 6 bases; nucleotides outside the gene matches: 5. CDR3 sequence reads: CASSYGQGAGNEQFF. For the CDR3, the DNA is TGTGCCAGCAGCTACGGACAGGGGGCAGGCAATGAGCAGTTCTTC.

This clonotype was picked up many times. Here the CDR3 reads CASSFGRTAYEQYF. The CDR3 bases are TGTGCCAGCAGCTTCGGACGGACAGCCTACGAGCAGTACTTC. J is TRBJ2-7 and V is TRBV7-2; tentative D call: TRBD1 (6 bases). The ends were cut back, 3 bases at V and 2 bases at J, with 11 bases in the middle. Germline V CDR1 and CDR2: SGHTA, FQGNSA. This CDR3 comprises 14 residues.

This clonotype was counted at least ten times. The rearrangement links TRBV12-3 or TRBV12-4 to TRBJ2-4; D is unclear. The CDR3 covers 13 residues. V gave up 3 bases and J gave up 7 bases, with 10 bases separating them. CDR3 DNA sequence: TGTGCCAGCAGTTTCTCTATTCGGAACATTCAGTACTTC. Translated: CASSFSIRNIQYF.

This clonotype was counted many times. The chain employs TRBV4-3 and TRBJ2-3, with D perhaps TRBD1 (6 bases). Trimming pared 5 bases from V and 3 bases from J, leaving 12 bases between. The CDR3 sequence is 14 residues long. The germline V gene has CDR1 LGHNA and CDR2 YSLEER. The CDR3 sequence is CASSEAGETDTQYF. CDR3 nucleotides: TGCGCCAGCAGCGAAGCAGGGGAGACAGATACGCAGTATTTT.

This clonotype appeared many times. The V gene is TRBV28, the J gene TRBJ1-5; D is unresolved. V was trimmed by 6 bases and J by 0 bases, leaving 12 bases between them. The V gene's germline CDR1 is MDHEN and CDR2 SYDVKM. This CDR3 is built from 15 residues. As DNA, the CDR3 is TGTGCCAGCAGCGCCCCCGGCTATAGCAATCAGCCCCAGCATTTT. It encodes CASSAPGYSNQPQHF.